The 24 T cell receptor beta chains given below trace back to one sample, sequenced in a study of T cell repertoires in ileal Crohn's disease. Documented time point: inflamed ileum from the surgical specimen. Repertoires were generated with immunoSEQ multiplex PCR, while TCRdb's copy carries only in-frame clones and drops some. The sample has around 15,000 clones, more than 90% seen once. Sequencing was done on a sample of ileal tissue. The receptors stem from an adult with Crohn's disease.

This rearrangement joins TRBV29-1 to TRBJ2-6; 8 nucleotides match TRBD1. This CDR3 spans 15 amino acids. Unmatched junction bases numbered 8, after V lost 6 bases and J lost 4 bases. Germline V lookup: CDR1 SQVTM, CDR2 ANQGSEA. The CDR3 reads CSVAQGAGGANVLTF. CDR3 nucleotide sequence: TGCAGCGTCGCTCAGGGGGCGGGAGGGGCCAACGTCCTGACTTTC.

This rearrangement joins TRBV10-3 to TRBJ2-7; 10 positions match TRBD1. The CDR3 length is 14 residues. Unmatched junction bases numbered 5, after V lost 5 bases and J lost 4 bases. Germline V CDR1 and CDR2: ENHRY, SYGVKD. CDR3 residues: CAISYGQGVYEQYF. As DNA, the CDR3 is TGTGCCATCAGTTACGGACAGGGGGTTTACGAGCAGTACTTC.

This sequence joins TRBV4-1 and TRBJ2-6, with D unresolved. V shed 4 bases and J shed 4 bases, with 8 bases lying between them. The CDR3 length is 14 residues. Germline CDR1 MGHRA, CDR2 YSYEKL. The CDR3 loop is CASSPTPGANVLTF. CDR3 coding DNA: TGCGCCAGCAGCCCCACCCCGGGGGCCAACGTCCTGACTTTC.

The V and J genes are TRBV19 and TRBJ1-6; D not certain. V was pared by 5 bases and J by 10 bases, with 18 bases between. This CDR3 is built from 15 residues. Looked up from germline, CDR1 is LNHDA and CDR2 is SQIVND (reference sequence). The CDR3 is CASSPDRASRSPLHF. In nucleotides, the CDR3 is TGTGCCAGTAGTCCGGACCGCGCTTCGAGGTCACCCCTCCACTTT.

The V gene is TRBV12-5, the J gene TRBJ2-3; D is possibly TRBD2 (5 bases). The CDR3 is made up of 12 amino acids. V was shortened by 5 bases and J by 6 bases, with 9 bases between the two germline ends. Looked up from germline, CDR1 is LGHNT and CDR2 is FRNRAP. This CDR3 reads CASGQRRDTQYF. As DNA, the CDR3 is TGTGCTAGTGGTCAGAGGAGGGATACGCAGTATTTT. The complete variable domain, with remaining parts taken from reference TRBV12-5 and TRBJ2-3, reads DARVTQTPRHKVTEMGQEVTMRCQPILGHNTVFWYRQTMMQGLELLAYFRNRAPLDDSGMPKDRFSAEMPDATLATLKIQPSEPRDSAVYFCASGQRRDTQYFGPGTRLTVL.

The V gene is TRBV29-1, the J gene TRBJ1-1; a possible D gene is TRBD1 (6 bases). This CDR3 is 11 amino acids long. The V end lost 4 bases, the J end lost 11 bases, and 14 bases lay between the germline ends. Germline V gene lookup returns CDR1 SQVTM and CDR2 ANQGSEA. The CDR3 loop reads CSVGGGPRAFF. In DNA form, the CDR3 reads TGCAGCGTTGGGGGGGGCCCGCGGGCTTTCTTT.

The rearrangement joins TRBV30 to TRBJ2-1; 9 bases line up with TRBD1. J was trimmed by 5 bases and V by 1 base; bases with no gene match: 3. The CDR3 spans 14 residues. Germline V gene sequence: CDR1 GTSNPN, CDR2 SVGIG (reference sequence). DNA for the CDR3: TGTGCCTGGAGTGCGGGGACAGGGAACAATGAGCAGTTCTTC. Encoded protein: CAWSAGTGNNEQFF.

This clone was seen a single time. The CDR3 DNA sequence: TGTGCCAGCAGTGGCACAGGGGCAACTAATGAAAAACTGTTTTTT. Translation gives CASSGTGATNEKLFF. This chain links TRBV2 with TRBJ1-4; 7 nucleotides agree with TRBD1. The CDR3 has 15 amino acids. Germline V gives CDR1 SNHLY, CDR2 FYNNEI. V lost 4 bases to trimming and J lost 0 bases; unmatched junction nucleotides: 2.

The chain uses TRBV13 and TRBJ2-1; 8 nucleotides line up with TRBD1. The length of the CDR3 is 15 residues. Germline CDR1 reads PRHDT; CDR2 reads FYEKMQ (reference sequence). Losses at the gene ends were 3 bases for V and 5 bases for J; bases not matched to a gene: 6. CDR3 nucleotides: TGTGCCAGCAGCTTCACCGGGACAGGAAACAATGAGCAGTTCTTC. This encodes CASSFTGTGNNEQFF.

This chain links TRBV6-1 with TRBJ1-6; 8 bases are a match to TRBD1. This CDR3 comprises 14 residues. Germline loops: CDR1 MNHNS, CDR2 SASEGT. J gave up 7 bases and V 5 bases, and 4 bases lay outside the gene matches. The CDR3 sequence is CASSRQGPNSPLHF. The CDR3 DNA sequence: TGTGCCAGCAGTAGACAGGGGCCCAATTCACCCCTCCACTTT.

The chain uses TRBV30 and TRBJ2-2; the D gene is possibly TRBD1 (5 bases). Germline values: CDR1 GTSNPN, CDR2 SVGIG (reference sequence). CDR3 size: 14 residues. Trimming removed 4 bases at V and 3 bases at J, with 12 bases between. CDR3 amino acids: CAWIRQLHTGELFF. DNA for the CDR3: TGTGCCTGGATTCGACAGCTCCACACCGGGGAGCTGTTTTTT.

The chain recombines TRBV5-1 with TRBJ2-3; D may be TRBD2 (6 bases). CDR1 and CDR2 (germline): SGHRS, YFSETQ. Trimming pared 2 bases from V and 5 bases from J, leaving 18 bases between. This CDR3 spans 16 amino acids. The CDR3 DNA reads TGCGCCAGCAGCTTAGGTTTAGGGCAGGGAGGAGATACGCAGTATTTT. As protein: CASSLGLGQGGDTQYF. The complete variable domain, with remaining parts taken from reference TRBV5-1 and TRBJ2-3, reads KAGVTQTPRYLIKTRGQQVTLSCSPISGHRSVSWYQQTPGQGLQFLFEYFSETQRNKGNFPGRFSGRQFSNSRSEMNVSTLELGDSALYLCASSLGLGQGGDTQYFGPGTRLTVL.

V and J are TRBV6-6 and TRBJ2-7; 8 bases line up with TRBD1. V was pared by 2 bases and J by 6 bases, with 6 bases of the junction left unmatched. The CDR3 extends over 14 amino acids. Germline V gives CDR1 MNHNY, CDR2 SVGAGI (reference sequence). CDR3 residues: CASSYPRTGREQYF. The CDR3 region has the DNA TGTGCCAGCAGTTACCCGCGGACAGGGCGCGAGCAGTACTTC.

This clone showed up just once. The V and J genes are TRBV7-2 and TRBJ2-1; 7 positions match TRBD1. J was trimmed by 2 bases and V by 4 bases; bases with no gene match: 5. CDR1 and CDR2 from the germline V gene are SGHTA and FQGNSA. The CDR3 is 15 residues long. The CDR3 DNA reads as TGTGCCAGCAGCTCGGGACAGAGACCCTACAATGAGCAGTTCTTC. Encoded protein: CASSSGQRPYNEQFF.

V gene TRBV5-5 combines with J gene TRBJ2-7; D tentatively reads TRBD1 or TRBD2 (5 bases each). The CDR3 loop spans 14 amino acids. The germline CDR1 and CDR2 sequences are SGHKS and YYEKEE (reference sequence). Trimming left V 1 base short and J 3 bases short, with 11 bases between. The CDR3 protein is CASSLMGEIYEQYF. As DNA, the CDR3 is TGTGCCAGCAGCTTGATGGGGGAGATCTACGAGCAGTACTTC.

The chain combines TRBV16 with TRBJ1-6; D is ambiguous. The CDR3 runs to 12 residues. Germline CDR1 is KGHSY and CDR2 is FQNENV. V was clipped by 4 bases and J by 8 bases, with 6 bases between them. The CDR3 region is CASSRTDSPLHF. For the CDR3, the DNA is TGTGCCAGCAGCCGCACCGATTCACCCCTCCACTTT.

The V call is TRBV11-2, the J call TRBJ1-5; 9 nucleotides align to TRBD1. In germline, CDR1 is SGHAT, CDR2 FQNNGV. This CDR3 is 15 amino acids long. V lost 5 bases to trimming and J lost 0 bases; unmatched junction nucleotides: 2. The CDR3 DNA is TGTGCCAGCAGCCGGACAGGGGATAGCAATCAGCCCCAGCATTTT. Translating gives CASSRTGDSNQPQHF.

The rearrangement uses TRBV7-9 and TRBJ2-6; a weak D match, TRBD2 (5 bases). V was clipped by 4 bases and J by 0 bases, with 13 bases between them. CDR3 length equals 17 residues. The germline gives CDR1 SEHNR, CDR2 FQNEAQ (reference sequence). The CDR3, as DNA: TGTGCCAGCAGCTATCTACAAGGGAGCTCTGGGGCCAACGTCCTGACTTTC. This sequence encodes CASSYLQGSSGANVLTF.

This chain links TRBV5-8 with TRBJ1-1; D gene uncertain. V lost 6 bases and J lost 2, with 14 bases in between. CDR3 length: 14 residues. Germline CDR1 SGHTS, CDR2 YDEGEE. The DNA for the CDR3 is TGTGCCAGCACCCAAGGATCCGACAACACTGAAGCTTTCTTT. Its translation is CASTQGSDNTEAFF.

This clone is a singleton in its sample. The chain uses TRBV5-1 and TRBJ2-2; D not certain. This CDR3 region has 16 residues. Trimming cost V 2 bases and J 3 bases, with 14 bases left between them. CDR1 is SGHRS and CDR2 is YFSETQ in the germline V gene. The CDR3 nucleotides read TGCGCCAGCAGCTTTAGTGGACCAGTGGACACCGGGGAGCTGTTTTTT. The encoded protein is CASSFSGPVDTGELFF.

A few counts support this clone. This chain joins TRBV30 and TRBJ1-4; a possible D gene is TRBD1 (5 bases). V gave up 2 bases and J gave up 4 bases, with 23 bases separating them. This CDR3 region has 18 residues. Germline CDR1 reads GTSNPN; CDR2 reads SVGIG (reference sequence). DNA of the CDR3: TGTGCCTGGAGTCCCCCGCCCCGGGGCCCTTCACTTAATGAAAAACTGTTTTTT. It codes for CAWSPPPRGPSLNEKLFF.

V is TRBV30 and J is TRBJ2-4; 9 positions agree with TRBD1. The ends lost 5 bases at V and 1 base at J; junction bases unmatched: 9. Germline loops: CDR1 GTSNPN, CDR2 SVGIG (reference sequence). This CDR3 is built from 16 residues. The DNA for the CDR3 is TGTGCCTGGGACGGGACAGGGATTCAGGCCAAAAACATTCAGTACTTC. It encodes CAWDGTGIQAKNIQYF.

The chain carries TRBV6-6 and TRBJ1-2, with D maybe TRBD1 (6 bases). V dropped 5 bases and J dropped 2 bases, with 12 bases sitting between them. The germline gives CDR1 MNHNY, CDR2 SVGAGI (reference sequence). The CDR3 consists of 14 residues. The CDR3 DNA follows: TGTGCCAGCAGTCCCTCAGGGGCGAACTATGGCTACACCTTC. Translated, it gives CASSPSGANYGYTF.

The rearrangement uses TRBV25-1 and TRBJ1-2, with D perhaps matching TRBD1 (5 bases). The CDR3 is 10 residues long. Germline CDR1 and CDR2: MGHDK and SYGVNS. V gave up 6 bases and J gave up 6 bases, with 5 bases separating them. DNA of the CDR3: TGTGCCAGCAGAGGGGATGGCTACACCTTC. Protein sequence: CASRGDGYTF.